The sequence of this TCR beta chain was determined in a study of radiotherapy plus CTLA-4 blockade in lung cancer. The length of the CDR3 is 15 residues. Germline CDR1 SEHNR, CDR2 FQNEAQ (reference sequence). V lost 0 bases, J lost 4 bases, and 9 bases lay in between. TCRdb's table, derived via immunoSEQ multiplex PCR, lists solely in-frame clones and lacks some. Among 57,000 or so clones listed, approximately 75% were seen once. J is TRBJ2-2 and V is TRBV7-9; D may be TRBD2 (6 bases). The starting material was peripheral blood, obtained from a patient treated with radiotherapy plus ipilimumab. This sequence originates from a human donor with non-small cell lung cancer who had a complete response to radiotherapy plus ipilimumab. The CDR3 bases are TGTGCCAGCAGCTTAGCGGGGGGACGCACCGGGGAGCTGTTTTTT. Translation gives CASSLAGGRTGELFF.